The T cell receptor beta chain under discussion was sequenced for a study of blood T cell repertoires in COVID-19. The overall study: Specimens from acute and convalescent COVID-19 originated in the United States, Italy and Spain.

This clone occurred once. The CDR3 spans 14 residues. Germline-derived CDR1 and CDR2 are LNHDA and SQIVND (reference sequence). Trimming cost V 4 bases and J 3 bases, with 13 bases left between them. Original processing methods: How many nucleated cells were present was estimated from reference gene primer amplification. Generated by immunoSEQ multiplex PCR, the TCRdb table keeps only in-frame clones and is missing some. Clonal size and the V and J genes are those of that table, whereas D and trimming came from the DNA. This table holds tens of thousands of clones, 88% found once. Material: peripheral blood. The V and J genes are TRBV19 and TRBJ2-7; D is possibly TRBD1 (5 bases). This clonotype originated in a man between 45 and 60 years old with acute or convalescent COVID-19. The CDR3 protein is CASSTRTRYYEQYF. The CDR3 DNA reads as TGTGCCAGTAGTACCCGGACAAGGTACTACGAGCAGTACTTC.